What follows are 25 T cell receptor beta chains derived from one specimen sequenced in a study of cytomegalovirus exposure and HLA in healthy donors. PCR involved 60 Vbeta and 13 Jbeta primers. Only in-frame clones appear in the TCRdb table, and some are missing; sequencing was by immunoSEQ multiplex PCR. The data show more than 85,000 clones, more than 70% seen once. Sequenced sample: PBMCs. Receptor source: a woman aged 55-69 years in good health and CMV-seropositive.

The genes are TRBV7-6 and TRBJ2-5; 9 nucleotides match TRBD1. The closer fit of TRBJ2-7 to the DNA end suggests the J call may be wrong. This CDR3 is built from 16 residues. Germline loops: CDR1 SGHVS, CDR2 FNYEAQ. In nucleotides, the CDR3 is TGTGCCAGCAGCTTAGCAGGGTCGGACAGGGGCTACGAGCAGTACTTC. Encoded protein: CASSLAGSDRGYEQYF.

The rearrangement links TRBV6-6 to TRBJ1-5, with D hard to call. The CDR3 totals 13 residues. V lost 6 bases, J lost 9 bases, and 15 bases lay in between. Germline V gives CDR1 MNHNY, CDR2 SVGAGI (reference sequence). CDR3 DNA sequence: TGTGCCAGCAGGCAGGCAGAGAACAGGCCCCAGCATTTT. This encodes CASRQAENRPQHF.

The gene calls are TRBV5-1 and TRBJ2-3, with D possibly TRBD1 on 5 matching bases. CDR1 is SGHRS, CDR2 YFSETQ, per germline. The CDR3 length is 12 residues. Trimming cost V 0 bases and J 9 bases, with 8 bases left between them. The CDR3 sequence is CASSLEDKTQYF. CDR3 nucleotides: TGCGCCAGCAGCTTGGAGGACAAGACGCAGTATTTT. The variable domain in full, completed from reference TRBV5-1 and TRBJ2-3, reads KAGVTQTPRYLIKTRGQQVTLSCSPISGHRSVSWYQQTPGQGLQFLFEYFSETQRNKGNFPGRFSGRQFSNSRSEMNVSTLELGDSALYLCASSLEDKTQYFGPGTRLTVL.

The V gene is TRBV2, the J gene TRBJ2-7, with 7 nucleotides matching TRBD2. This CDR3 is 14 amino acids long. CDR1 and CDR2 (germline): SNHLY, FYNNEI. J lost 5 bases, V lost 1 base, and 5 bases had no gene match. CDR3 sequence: CASSEVGSGDEQYF. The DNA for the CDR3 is TGTGCCAGCAGTGAAGTGGGGAGCGGGGACGAGCAGTACTTC. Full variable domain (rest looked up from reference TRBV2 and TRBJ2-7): EPEVTQTPSHQVTQMGQEVILRCVPISNHLYFYWYRQILGQKVEFLVSFYNNEISEKSEIFDDQFSVERPDGSNFTLKIRSTKLEDSAMYFCASSEVGSGDEQYFGPGTRLTVT.

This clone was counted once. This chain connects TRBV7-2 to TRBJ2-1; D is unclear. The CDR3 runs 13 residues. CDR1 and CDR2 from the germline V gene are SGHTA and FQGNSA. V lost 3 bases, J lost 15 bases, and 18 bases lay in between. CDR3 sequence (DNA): TGTGCCAGCAGCTTTTCCGAGACTGCCGGAGCGTTCTTC. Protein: CASSFSETAGAFF.

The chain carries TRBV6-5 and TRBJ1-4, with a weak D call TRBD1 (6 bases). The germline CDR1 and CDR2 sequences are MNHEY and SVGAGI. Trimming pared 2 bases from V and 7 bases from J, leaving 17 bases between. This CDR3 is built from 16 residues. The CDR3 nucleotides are TGTGCCAGCAGTTACGACACGCCAGGGGCGGGTGAAAAACTGTTTTTT. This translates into CASSYDTPGAGEKLFF.

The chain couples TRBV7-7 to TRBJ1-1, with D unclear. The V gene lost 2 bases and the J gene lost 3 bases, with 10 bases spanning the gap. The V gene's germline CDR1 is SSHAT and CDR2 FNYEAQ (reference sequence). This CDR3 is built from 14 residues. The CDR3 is CASSLTVLDTEAFF. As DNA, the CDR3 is TGTGCCAGCAGCTTAACAGTCTTGGACACTGAAGCTTTCTTT.

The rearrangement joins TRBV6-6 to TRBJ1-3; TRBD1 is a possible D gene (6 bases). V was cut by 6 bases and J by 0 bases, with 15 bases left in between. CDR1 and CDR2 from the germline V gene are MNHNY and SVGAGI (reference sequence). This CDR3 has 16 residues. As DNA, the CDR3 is TGTGCCAGCAGCAGGCAGGGGATCGGCTCTGGAAACACCATATATTTT. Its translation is CASSRQGIGSGNTIYF.

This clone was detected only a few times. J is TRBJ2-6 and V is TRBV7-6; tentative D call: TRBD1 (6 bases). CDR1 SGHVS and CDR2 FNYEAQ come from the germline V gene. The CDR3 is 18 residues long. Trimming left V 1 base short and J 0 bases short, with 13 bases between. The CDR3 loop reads CASSLVGAFASGANVLTF. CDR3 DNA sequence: TGTGCCAGCAGCTTAGTGGGGGCATTCGCCTCTGGGGCCAACGTCCTGACTTTC.

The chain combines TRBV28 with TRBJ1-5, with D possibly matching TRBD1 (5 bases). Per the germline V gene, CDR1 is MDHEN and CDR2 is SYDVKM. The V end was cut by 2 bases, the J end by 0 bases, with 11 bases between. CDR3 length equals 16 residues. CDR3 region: CASSLATAYSNQPQHF. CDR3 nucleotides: TGTGCCAGCAGTTTAGCGACAGCATATAGCAATCAGCCCCAGCATTTT.

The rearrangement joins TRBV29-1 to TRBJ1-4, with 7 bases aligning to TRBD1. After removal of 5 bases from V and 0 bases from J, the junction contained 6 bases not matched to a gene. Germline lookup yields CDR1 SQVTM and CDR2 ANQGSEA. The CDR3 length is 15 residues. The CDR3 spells CSVSHRGTTNEKLFF. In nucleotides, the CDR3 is TGCAGCGTTTCGCACAGGGGAACAACTAATGAAAAACTGTTTTTT.

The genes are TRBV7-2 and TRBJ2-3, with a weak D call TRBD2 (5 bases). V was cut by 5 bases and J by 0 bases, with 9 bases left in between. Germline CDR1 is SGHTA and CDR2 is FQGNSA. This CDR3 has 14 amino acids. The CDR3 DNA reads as TGTGCCAGCAGCATGAGGACTAGCACAGATACGCAGTATTTT. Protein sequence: CASSMRTSTDTQYF.

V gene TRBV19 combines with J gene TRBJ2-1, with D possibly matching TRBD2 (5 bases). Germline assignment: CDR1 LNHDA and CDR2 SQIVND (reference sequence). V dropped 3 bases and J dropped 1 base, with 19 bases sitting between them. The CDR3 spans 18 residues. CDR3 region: CASSMFGNRFTSYNEQFF. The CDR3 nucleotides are TGTGCCAGTAGTATGTTCGGGAATCGATTCACGTCCTACAATGAGCAGTTCTTC.

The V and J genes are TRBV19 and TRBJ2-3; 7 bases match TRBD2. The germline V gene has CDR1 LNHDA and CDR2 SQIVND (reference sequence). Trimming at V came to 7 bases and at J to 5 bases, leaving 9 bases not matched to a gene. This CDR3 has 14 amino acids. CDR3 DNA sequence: TGTGCCAGTAACCAGGCGGGAGTAGGAGATACGCAGTATTTT. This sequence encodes CASNQAGVGDTQYF.

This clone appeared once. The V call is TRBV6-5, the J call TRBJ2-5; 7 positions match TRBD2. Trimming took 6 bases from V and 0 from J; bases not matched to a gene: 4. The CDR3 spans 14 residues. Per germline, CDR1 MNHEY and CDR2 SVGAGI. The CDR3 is CASRRDYNQETQYF. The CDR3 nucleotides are TGTGCCAGCAGACGGGACTACAACCAAGAGACCCAGTACTTC.

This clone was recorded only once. CDR3 residues: CASSPRQGLDTQYF. CDR3 DNA sequence: TGTGCCAGCTCACCCCGGCAGGGTTTAGATACGCAGTATTTT. This chain uses TRBV18 with TRBJ2-3, with TRBD1 as a possible D gene (5 bases). V gave up 3 bases and J gave up 5 bases, with 12 bases separating them. This CDR3 has 14 amino acids. CDR1 is KGHSH, CDR2 LQKENI, per germline.

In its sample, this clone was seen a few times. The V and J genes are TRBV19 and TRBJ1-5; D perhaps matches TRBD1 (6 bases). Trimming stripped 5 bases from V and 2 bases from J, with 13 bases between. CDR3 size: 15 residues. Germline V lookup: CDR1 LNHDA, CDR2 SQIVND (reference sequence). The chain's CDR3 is CASSPGEGGNQPQHF. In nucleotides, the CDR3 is TGTGCCAGTAGTCCCGGGGAGGGGGGCAATCAGCCCCAGCATTTT.

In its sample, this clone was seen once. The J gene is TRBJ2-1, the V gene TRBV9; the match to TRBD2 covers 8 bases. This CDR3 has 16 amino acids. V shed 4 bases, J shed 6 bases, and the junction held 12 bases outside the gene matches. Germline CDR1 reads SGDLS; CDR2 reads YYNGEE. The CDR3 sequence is CASSPSGTSRSNEQFF. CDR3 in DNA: TGTGCCAGCAGCCCCTCCGGGACTAGTAGGAGCAATGAGCAGTTCTTC.

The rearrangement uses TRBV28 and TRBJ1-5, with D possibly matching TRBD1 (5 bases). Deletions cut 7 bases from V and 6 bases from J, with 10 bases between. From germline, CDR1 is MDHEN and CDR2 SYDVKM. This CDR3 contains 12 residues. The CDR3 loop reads CASKSGPQPQHF. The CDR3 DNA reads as TGTGCCAGCAAATCAGGGCCTCAGCCCCAGCATTTT.

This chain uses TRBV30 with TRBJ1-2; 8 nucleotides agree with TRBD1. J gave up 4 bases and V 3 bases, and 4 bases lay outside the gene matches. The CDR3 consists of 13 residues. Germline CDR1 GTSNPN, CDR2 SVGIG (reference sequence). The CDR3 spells CAWSPGQGYGYTF. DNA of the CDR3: TGTGCCTGGAGCCCCGGACAGGGCTATGGCTACACCTTC.

CDR3 coding DNA: TGTGCCAGCACGCGTGTCGGAGCTAGCGGGTCCAACAATGAGCAGTTCTTC. This gives the protein CASTRVGASGSNNEQFF. The gene calls are TRBV9 and TRBJ2-1, with 8 nucleotides matching TRBD2. This CDR3 has 17 amino acids. The ends lost 6 bases at V and 5 bases at J; junction bases unmatched: 16. In germline, CDR1 is SGDLS, CDR2 YYNGEE.

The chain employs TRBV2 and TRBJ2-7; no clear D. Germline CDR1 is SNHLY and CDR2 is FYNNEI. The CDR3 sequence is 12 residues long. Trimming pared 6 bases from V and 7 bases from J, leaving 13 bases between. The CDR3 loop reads CASSLTVGEQYF. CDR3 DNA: TGTGCCAGCAGCCTCACTGTCGGGGAGCAGTACTTC.

The CDR3 nucleotides read TGTGCCAGCCTCGAGCGTGGGGCGGAGAATGAGCAGTTCTTC. It yields the protein CASLERGAENEQFF. The chain employs TRBV6-1 and TRBJ2-1, with D perhaps matching TRBD1 (5 bases). The CDR3 covers 14 residues. With 8 bases removed from V and 7 bases from J, the gap between germline ends came to 18 bases. Germline V lookup: CDR1 MNHNS, CDR2 SASEGT.

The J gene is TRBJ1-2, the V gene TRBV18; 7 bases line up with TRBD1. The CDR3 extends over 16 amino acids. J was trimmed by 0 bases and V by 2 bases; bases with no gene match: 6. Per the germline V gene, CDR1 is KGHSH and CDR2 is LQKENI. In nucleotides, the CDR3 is TGTGCCAGCTCACCAGCGCCGGGACAGACTAACTATGGCTACACCTTC. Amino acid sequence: CASSPAPGQTNYGYTF.

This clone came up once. The CDR3 sequence: CASSTHGAGDGETQYF. For the CDR3, the DNA is TGTGCCAGCAGTACACACGGAGCGGGAGACGGAGAGACCCAGTACTTC. J is TRBJ2-5 and V is TRBV2; 8 bases match TRBD2. The CDR3 extends over 16 amino acids. CDR1 and CDR2 from the germline V gene are SNHLY and FYNNEI. V shed 5 bases, J shed 4 bases, and the junction held 12 bases outside the gene matches. The whole variable domain, remainder taken from reference TRBV2 and TRBJ2-5, is EPEVTQTPSHQVTQMGQEVILRCVPISNHLYFYWYRQILGQKVEFLVSFYNNEISEKSEIFDDQFSVERPDGSNFTLKIRSTKLEDSAMYFCASSTHGAGDGETQYFGPGTRLLVL.